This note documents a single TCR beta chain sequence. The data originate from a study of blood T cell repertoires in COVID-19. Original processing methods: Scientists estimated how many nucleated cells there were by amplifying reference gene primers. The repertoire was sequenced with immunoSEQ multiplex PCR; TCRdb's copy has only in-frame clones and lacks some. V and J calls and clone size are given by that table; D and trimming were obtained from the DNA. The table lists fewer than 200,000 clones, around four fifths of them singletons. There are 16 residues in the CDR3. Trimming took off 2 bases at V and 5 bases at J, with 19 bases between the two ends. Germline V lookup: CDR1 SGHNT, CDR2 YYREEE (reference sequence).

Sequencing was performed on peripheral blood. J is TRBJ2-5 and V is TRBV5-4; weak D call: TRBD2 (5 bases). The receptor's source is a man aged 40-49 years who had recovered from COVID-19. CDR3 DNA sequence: TGTGCCAGCAGCTTTGGCAGGAGAGGGTCTGAGGAGACCCAGTACTTC. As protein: CASSFGRRGSEETQYF.